This entry lists 13 T cell receptor beta chains sequenced from one sample in a study of shared clonotypes between healthy human individuals. Assay: immunoSEQ multiplex PCR; the TCRdb copy retains only in-frame clones and omits some. The profile shows fewer than 200,000 clones, 60% to 75% of them singletons. Material for sequencing was memory CD4+ T cells sorted from blood. Subset noted: CD45RA-negative fraction. The receptors were gathered from a man aged 30-40 years in good health.

This clone was seen ten or more times. V and J are TRBV11-2 and TRBJ1-1, with a tentative D call TRBD1 (5 bases). The CDR3 is made up of 15 amino acids. V shed 2 bases and J shed 2 bases, with 12 bases lying between them. Per germline, CDR1 SGHAT and CDR2 FQNNGV. Here the CDR3 reads CASSLLDSKNTEAFF. CDR3 coding DNA: TGTGCCAGCAGCTTACTAGACAGCAAAAACACTGAAGCTTTCTTT.

The chain has TRBV2 and TRBJ2-5, with 7 positions matching TRBD2. This CDR3 is built from 15 residues. V gave up 1 base and J gave up 5 bases; unmatched junction bases: 7. Germline CDR1 is SNHLY and CDR2 is FYNNEI. The chain's CDR3 is CASSEVGGRGETQYF. Here the CDR3 DNA reads TGTGCCAGCAGTGAAGTGGGCGGGAGAGGGGAGACCCAGTACTTC.

The J gene is TRBJ1-2, the V gene TRBV6-1; D not resolved. Germline V gives CDR1 MNHNS, CDR2 SASEGT. CDR3 size: 15 residues. V lost 3 bases to trimming and J lost 2 bases, with 13 bases between them. CDR3 DNA sequence: TGTGCCAGCAGTGACCGACGGGGAGTCAACTATGGCTACACCTTC. Its translation is CASSDRRGVNYGYTF.

The rearrangement joins TRBV18 to TRBJ1-1; no clear D gene. Trimming stripped 3 bases from V and 6 bases from J, with 11 bases between. Germline V lookup: CDR1 KGHSH, CDR2 LQKENI. The CDR3 totals 13 residues. The CDR3 sequence: CASSPSPGAEAFF. As DNA, the CDR3 is TGTGCCAGCTCACCCTCCCCAGGCGCTGAAGCTTTCTTT. Full variable domain (missing parts from reference TRBV18 and TRBJ1-1): NAGVMQNPRHLVRRRGQEARLRCSPMKGHSHVYWYRQLPEEGLKFMVYLQKENIIDESGMPKERFSAEFPKEGPSILRIQQVVRGDSAAYFCASSPSPGAEAFFGQGTRLTVV.

This clone was counted a few times. V is TRBV5-6 and J is TRBJ1-2; D unresolved. CDR1 and CDR2 from the germline V gene are SGHDT and YYEEEE. Deletions cut 1 base from V and 9 bases from J, with 13 bases between. The CDR3 totals 13 residues. CDR3 in amino acids: CASSLFSPPRYTF. The CDR3 nucleotides read TGTGCCAGCAGCTTGTTTTCTCCCCCCCGCTACACCTTC.

The chain couples TRBV7-9 to TRBJ2-1, with 7 positions matching TRBD2. Germline loops: CDR1 SEHNR, CDR2 FQNEAQ (reference sequence). The V gene end was trimmed by 5 bases and the J gene end by 6 bases; junction bases not matched to a gene: 10. CDR3 size: 15 residues. The CDR3 spells CASSRKLREGNEQFF. CDR3 DNA sequence: TGTGCCAGCAGCCGTAAACTTAGGGAGGGCAATGAGCAGTTCTTC.

CDR3 amino acids: CSVQTHFNTGELFF. The CDR3 nucleotides read TGCAGCGTGCAGACCCACTTCAACACCGGGGAGCTGTTTTTT. V usage is TRBV29-1 and J usage is TRBJ2-2; no reliable D call. Trimming removed 6 bases from V and 2 bases from J, with 13 bases in between. CDR1 is SQVTM and CDR2 is ANQGSEA in the germline V gene. This CDR3 comprises 14 residues.

This chain connects TRBV27 to TRBJ1-1; maybe TRBD1 (5 bases). Germline CDR1 reads MNHEY; CDR2 reads SMNVEV (reference sequence). The CDR3 has 15 amino acids. Trimming pared 3 bases from V and 2 bases from J, leaving 13 bases between. CDR3 sequence (DNA): TGTGCCAGCAGTTTTGTCGGGGGTCTTAACACTGAAGCTTTCTTT. Its translation: CASSFVGGLNTEAFF.

This clone was observed a single time. V is TRBV7-3 and J is TRBJ2-2; no reliable D call. Germline CDR1 reads SGHTA; CDR2 reads FQGTGA. V was clipped by 1 base and J by 7 bases, with 7 bases between them. The CDR3 is 13 residues long. The CDR3 region has the DNA TGTGCCAGCAGCTTAAACTACCGCGGGGAGCTGTTTTTT. Translated, it gives CASSLNYRGELFF.

This clone was counted between two and nine times. The V call is TRBV29-1, the J call TRBJ2-7; D is unclear. The CDR3 is 11 amino acids. The V and J ends lost 7 bases and 0 bases respectively, with 7 bases between them. Germline lookup yields CDR1 SQVTM and CDR2 ANQGSEA. CDR3 amino acids: CSARNSYEQYF. The CDR3 DNA reads TGCAGCGCCCGAAACTCCTACGAGCAGTACTTC.

This chain links TRBV28 with TRBJ1-1; TRBD1 might be the D (6 bases). Trimming cost V 3 bases and J 7 bases, with 24 bases left between them. Germline V gives CDR1 MDHEN, CDR2 SYDVKM. The CDR3 loop spans 17 amino acids. CDR3 region: CASSFTTGPTNGVEAFF. CDR3 sequence (DNA): TGTGCCAGCAGTTTCACGACAGGTCCAACAAACGGGGTTGAAGCTTTCTTT.

The chain employs TRBV7-2 and TRBJ1-4; D is unresolved. Germline loops: CDR1 SGHTA, CDR2 FQGNSA. The CDR3 has 15 residues. With 1 base removed from V and 0 bases from J, the gap between germline ends came to 6 bases. CDR3 sequence reads: CASSLVPATNEKLFF. The CDR3 nucleotides read TGTGCCAGCAGCTTAGTTCCTGCAACTAATGAAAAACTGTTTTTT. Combining the CDR3 with reference TRBV7-2 and TRBJ1-4 gives the whole variable domain GAGVSQSPSNKVTEKGKDVELRCDPISGHTALYWYRQSLGQGLEFLIYFQGNSAPDKSGLPSDRFSAERTGGSVSTLTIQRTQQEDSAVYLCASSLVPATNEKLFFGSGTQLSVL.

The chain links TRBV11-2 to TRBJ2-1; 10 bases align to TRBD2. Germline V lookup: CDR1 SGHAT, CDR2 FQNNGV. The CDR3 is made up of 15 amino acids. V was clipped by 1 base and J by 8 bases; unmatched bases: 5. CDR3 protein: CASSLAASGSYEQFF. The CDR3 region has the DNA TGTGCCAGCAGCTTAGCCGCTAGCGGGAGTTATGAGCAGTTCTTC.